One sample yielded the 9 T cell receptor beta chains listed below, sequenced in a study of cytomegalovirus exposure and HLA in healthy donors. PCR used 60 Vbeta primers and 13 Jbeta primers. TCRdb's table, derived via immunoSEQ multiplex PCR, lists solely in-frame clones and lacks some. The sample has about 130,000 clones; roughly 82% are singletons. Sequenced: PBMCs. The receptors come from a woman aged 40 to 50 in good health and CMV-seropositive.

The genes are TRBV29-1 and TRBJ2-7, with TRBD1 matching over 9 bases. V dropped 6 bases and J dropped 0; count of bases not matched to a gene: 9. The CDR3 loop spans 15 amino acids. The germline gives CDR1 SQVTM, CDR2 ANQGSEA. The DNA of the CDR3 is TGCAGCGTCAATAAGGGGACAGGGAGCTCCTACGAGCAGTACTTC. Encoded protein: CSVNKGTGSSYEQYF.

The chain couples TRBV15 to TRBJ2-5; 7 bases are a match to TRBD1. Germline V CDR1 and CDR2: LNHNV, YYDKDF (reference sequence). V lost 9 bases to trimming and J lost 0 bases; unmatched junction nucleotides: 7. The CDR3 length is 14 residues. CDR3 residues: CATERDSYQETQYF. In DNA form, the CDR3 reads TGTGCCACTGAACGGGACAGCTACCAAGAGACCCAGTACTTC. The full variable domain, with the rest looked up from reference TRBV15 and TRBJ2-5, is DAMVIQNPRYQVTQFGKPVTLSCSQTLNHNVMYWYQQKSSQAPKLLFHYYDKDFNNEADTPDNFQSRRPNTSFCFLDIRSPGLGDTAMYLCATERDSYQETQYFGPGTRLLVL.

Regarding this clone: This sample includes further DNA sequences coding for the same CDR3. The gene calls are TRBV5-1 and TRBJ2-2; possible D gene TRBD2, 6 bases. The V gene lost 0 bases and the J gene lost 5 bases, with 11 bases spanning the gap. CDR3 length equals 15 residues. Germline V gives CDR1 SGHRS, CDR2 YFSETQ. The CDR3 sequence is CASSLVAGLTGELFF. The CDR3 nucleotides read TGCGCCAGCAGCTTGGTGGCGGGACTTACCGGGGAGCTGTTTTTT.

This clone was seen a single time. This sequence joins TRBV7-9 and TRBJ1-2; 7 bases agree with TRBD1. With V trimmed by 5 bases and J by 0 bases, 12 bases remained unmatched. CDR1 SEHNR and CDR2 FQNEAQ come from the germline V gene (reference sequence). The CDR3 is 17 residues long. DNA of the CDR3: TGTGCCAGCAGCCCCGGAGTCAGGGGGGCAGCTAACTATGGCTACACCTTC. The encoded protein is CASSPGVRGAANYGYTF.

The chain combines TRBV6-1 with TRBJ2-7, with D hard to call. Germline CDR1 MNHNS, CDR2 SASEGT. This CDR3 region has 12 residues. Trimming stripped 5 bases from V and 0 bases from J, with 5 bases between. The CDR3 coding sequence is TGTGCCAGCAGTCTATCCTCCTACGAGCAGTACTTC. Its protein product is CASSLSSYEQYF.

This clone came up a few times. The chain recombines TRBV6-6 with TRBJ1-2; D is possibly TRBD1 (6 bases). The CDR3 consists of 13 residues. Germline V gives CDR1 MNHNY, CDR2 SVGAGI (reference sequence). The germline V and J ends were trimmed by 5 bases and 6 bases, with 13 bases remaining between them. The CDR3 sequence: CASSPGQFHGYTF. CDR3 coding DNA: TGTGCCAGCAGTCCTGGACAGTTTCATGGCTACACCTTC.

The rearrangement uses TRBV30 and TRBJ2-7; maybe TRBD2 (6 bases). Looked up from germline, CDR1 is GTSNPN and CDR2 is SVGIG (reference sequence). The CDR3 is 12 residues long. V shed 0 bases and J shed 7 bases, with 10 bases lying between them. The CDR3 region has the DNA TGTGCCTGGAGTGTACATGGAGGGGAGCAGTACTTC. As protein: CAWSVHGGEQYF.

The V and J genes are TRBV2 and TRBJ1-5; maybe TRBD1 (5 bases). V was cut by 1 base and J by 4 bases, with 5 bases left in between. The CDR3 extends over 13 amino acids. Germline CDR1 reads SNHLY; CDR2 reads FYNNEI. The chain's CDR3 is CASSEEGNQPQHF. Written as DNA, the CDR3 is TGTGCCAGCAGTGAAGAGGGGAATCAGCCCCAGCATTTT.

The genes are TRBV9 and TRBJ2-5; TRBD1 is a possible D gene (5 bases). The ends were cut back, 3 bases at V and 3 bases at J, with 9 bases in the middle. CDR3 length equals 13 residues. The germline V gene encodes CDR1 SGDLS and CDR2 YYNGEE. The CDR3 DNA reads as TGTGCCAGCAGCGAGACAGAGGAAGAGACCCAGTACTTC. This encodes CASSETEEETQYF.